These T cell receptor beta chains were read from a single sample in a study of T-cell memory formation after mild COVID-19. One entry per CDR3 protein results from TCRdb running MiXCR on the 5' RACE reads. The data show 150,000 to 200,000 distinct CDR3 sequences, with roughly 30% seen just once and more than 10% held by the top ten. The sequencing input was PBMCs or a T cell subset sorted from them (not recorded which). Every receptor here comes from an adult woman who had mild COVID-19 (a few samples of this study predate the infection). Cell type and time point are not known. The CDR3 runs from the conserved cysteine through the conserved F or W. Expanded clones get a size class; other rows say once, few or many, or leave the size out.

V	J	size	CDR3
TRBV7-8	TRBJ1-1	NA	CASRSRGVGTEAFF
TRBV12-3/TRBV12-4	TRBJ2-3	few	CASSPLAGGRTDTQYF
TRBV15	TRBJ2-3	NA	CATSDRRVTDTQYF
TRBV12-3/TRBV12-4	TRBJ2-1	few	CASSLASGRVREQFF
TRBV2	TRBJ1-1	once	CASSLQGFGTEAFF
TRBV4-3	TRBJ1-4	NA	CASSEQRAQGGAGEKLFF
TRBV5-1	TRBJ2-7	NA	CASSLVTDSYEQYF
TRBV12-3/TRBV12-4	TRBJ2-3	NA	CASSPGLAFDTQYF
TRBV6-2/TRBV6-3	TRBJ2-1	few	CASSYSRGRSGNEQFF
TRBV12-3/TRBV12-4	TRBJ2-3	NA	CATEVDSGVTDTQYF
TRBV4-1	TRBJ2-5	NA	CASSQGAGQETQYF
TRBV24-1	TRBJ1-2	NA	CATSVGGGYTF
TRBV7-9	TRBJ1-3	once	CASSSGPPGGNTIYF
TRBV12-3/TRBV12-4	TRBJ2-7	few	CASRRQGRDEQYF
TRBV29-1	TRBJ2-5	few	CSVDSGQQETQYF
TRBV12-3/TRBV12-4	TRBJ1-1	once	CASSFEQRLGAFF
TRBV7-8	TRBJ2-1	NA	CASSLAGSEQFF
TRBV7-9	TRBJ2-1	NA	CASSLRLGSSYNEQFF
TRBV20-1	TRBJ1-5	NA	CSAVSGAYSNQPQHF
TRBV10-3	TRBJ2-7	NA	CAISESTVRTGGTEQYF
TRBV7-9	TRBJ2-7	NA	CASSLQAYEQYF
TRBV6-5	TRBJ2-7	many	CASSYRLGLAYEQYF
TRBV2	TRBJ2-1	NA	CASWTKGRNEQFF
TRBV4-2	TRBJ1-1	few	CASSQTQGIDTEAFF
TRBV7-9	TRBJ2-5	few	CASSLESGAETQYF
TRBV4-1	TRBJ2-2	few	CASSLPAANTGELFF
TRBV9	TRBJ1-1	NA	CASSVTAGAGTEAFF
TRBV24-1	TRBJ2-7	NA	CATSEPGNSYEQYF
TRBV13	TRBJ1-2	NA	CASSAPAEGAGGYTF
TRBV6-2/TRBV6-3	TRBJ1-1	NA	CASSYMGNTEAFF
TRBV6-2/TRBV6-3	TRBJ2-1	NA	CASSYSTRGNEQFF
TRBV20-1	TRBJ1-2	few	CSARADLSDYGYTF
TRBV2	TRBJ2-5	few	CASSEDAGANGETQYF
TRBV4-1	TRBJ2-5	many	CASSQDRDGSGGFRETQYF
TRBV5-1	TRBJ2-1	few	CASSLPRDVNNEQFF
TRBV20-1	TRBJ2-7	NA	CSARDPGQGSYEQYF
TRBV29-1	TRBJ1-1	NA	CSVEGPGQWAFF
TRBV3-1	TRBJ2-2	few	CASSQAFGRYSNTGELFF
TRBV6-6	TRBJ2-7	few	CASGGVNEQYF
TRBV12-3/TRBV12-4	TRBJ2-3	few	CASSLTGTVITDTQYF
TRBV9	TRBJ2-7	NA	CASSAGQGLRSYEQYF
TRBV6-1	TRBJ2-7	few	CASSVGDSFPSYEQYF
TRBV11-3	TRBJ2-5	few	CASSLVLGGQETQYF
TRBV11-2	TRBJ2-1	NA	CASSLDASWDEQFF
TRBV27	TRBJ2-3	few	CASKVLAGGPDTQYF
TRBV12-3/TRBV12-4	TRBJ1-1	few	CASSLAKTGWATEAFF
TRBV20-1	TRBJ2-2	NA	CSAAHSGSTGELFF
TRBV20-1	TRBJ2-7	NA	CSASWAGATYEQYF
TRBV7-8	TRBJ2-7	few	CASSPRASSYEQYF
TRBV7-4	TRBJ1-1	NA	CASSLPGQGVGNTEAFF
TRBV18	TRBJ2-5	few	CASSPLARRQETQYF
TRBV10-1	TRBJ1-5	NA	CASSVEQGHRRPQHF
TRBV9	TRBJ2-7	NA	CASSVGTGTYEQYF
TRBV29-1	TRBJ1-1	NA	CSGRQPNTEAFF
TRBV5-4	TRBJ2-5	NA	CASRQTTGAQETQYF
TRBV11-2	TRBJ2-7	NA	CASSFGGGGYEQYF
TRBV10-3	TRBJ1-5	NA	CAINDVGGNQPQHF